Shown below are 19 T cell receptor beta chains from a single sample sequenced in a study of T cells in Graves' hyperthyroidism and ophthalmopathy. RNA transcripts provided the source from which TCR beta CDR3 regions were amplified. First-round RT-PCR targeting the TCR CDR3 was performed with the HTBI primer set. TCRdb ran MiXCR on the multiplex PCR reads and lists one entry per CDR3 protein. The table lists about 290,000 distinct CDR3 sequences, roughly an eighth of them singletons. The sample consisted of blood. These TCRs come from a woman in her thirties or forties with Graves' hyperthyroidism.

With regard to this clonotype: This sequence may be a read error, since a much larger clone differs from it by one base. The gene calls are TRBV10-3 and TRBJ2-1; D unresolved. The CDR3 spans 12 residues. V was shortened by 2 bases and J by 6 bases, with 5 bases between the two germline ends. Germline loops: CDR1 ENHRY, CDR2 SYGVKD. This CDR3 reads CAISEDFNEQFF. The CDR3 bases are TGTGCCATCAGTGAGGACTTCAATGAGCAGTTCTTC.

CDR3 protein: CASSPGLWQPQHF. CDR3 DNA sequence: TGTGCCAGCAGCCCGGGACTTTGGCAGCCCCAGCATTTT. The V gene is TRBV6-1, the J gene TRBJ1-5, with D maybe TRBD1 (5 bases). Germline loops: CDR1 MNHNS, CDR2 SASEGT. Trimming removed 6 bases at V and 7 bases at J, with 13 bases between. CDR3 size: 13 residues.

This clonotype has a count of ten or more. The chain is built from TRBV7-2 and TRBJ2-1, with TRBD2 as a possible D gene (5 bases). Germline CDR1 SGHTA, CDR2 FQGNSA. The germline V and J ends were trimmed by 5 bases and 8 bases, with 10 bases remaining between them. This CDR3 contains 12 residues. The CDR3 sequence: CASSPSWDEQFF. CDR3 bases: TGTGCCAGCAGCCCTAGCTGGGATGAGCAGTTCTTC.

This clonotype was seen ten or more times. A read error may account for a junction end that differs from germline. The V call is TRBV5-1, the J call TRBJ2-1, with a possible D match to TRBD2 (6 bases). The germline gives CDR1 SGHRS, CDR2 YFSETQ. The CDR3 consists of 17 residues. The CDR3 reads CASSLGSSVLSYNEQSF. Here the CDR3 DNA reads TGCGCCAGCAGCTTGGGGTCTAGCGTTCTCTCCTACAATGAGCAGTCCTTC.

This clonotype was seen ten or more times. This rearrangement joins TRBV28 to TRBJ2-3; either TRBD1 or TRBD2 may fit D (5 bases each). This CDR3 is built from 15 residues. Deletions cut 5 bases from V and 1 base from J, with 13 bases between. Germline V gene data show CDR1 as MDHEN and CDR2 as SYDVKM. The CDR3 region is CASSRKRGGTDTQYF. CDR3 in DNA: TGTGCCAGCAGTAGAAAGAGGGGCGGCACAGATACGCAGTATTTT.

Worth noting for this clonotype: A single base separates this from a much larger clone, so it may be a read error. The rearrangement links TRBV7-9 to TRBJ1-2, with D hard to call. The V end was cut by 0 bases, the J end by 4 bases, with 9 bases between. The germline gives CDR1 SEHNR, CDR2 FQNEAQ (reference sequence). This CDR3 spans 14 amino acids. For the CDR3, the DNA is TGTGCCAGCAGCTTAGCGGCGGCAGCCTATGGCTACACCTTC. This encodes CASSLAAAAYGYTF.

The chain has TRBV20-1 and TRBJ2-7; 10 bases agree with TRBD1. The CDR3 extends over 14 amino acids. Germline CDR1 is DFQATT and CDR2 is SNEGSKA (reference sequence). Unmatched junction bases numbered 9, after V lost 3 bases and J lost 7 bases. CDR3 nucleotides: TGCAGTGCTAGGAGCCGGGACAGGGGTCGAGAGCAGTACTTC. The encoded protein is CSARSRDRGREQYF.

At least ten counts were recorded for this clonotype. The V and J genes are TRBV3-1 and TRBJ1-2, with 7 bases matching TRBD1. The CDR3 length is 14 residues. V lost 4 bases and J lost 7; bases outside the gene matches: 9. CDR1 is LGHDT, CDR2 YNNKEL, per germline (reference sequence). CDR3 in amino acids: CASSPQGQDGGYTF. CDR3 DNA: TGTGCCAGCAGCCCGCAAGGACAGGATGGTGGCTACACCTTC.

This clonotype occurred many times. This chain links TRBV20-1 with TRBJ2-3; TRBD2 might be the D (6 bases). Germline CDR1 DFQATT, CDR2 SNEGSKA (reference sequence). V was pared by 6 bases and J by 0 bases, with 19 bases between. The CDR3 totals 16 residues. The chain's CDR3 is CSASGDSGPSTDTQYF. CDR3 bases: TGCAGTGCATCGGGAGACTCGGGGCCTAGCACAGATACGCAGTATTTT.

Many counts were recorded for this clonotype. The V call is TRBV2, the J call TRBJ2-3, with 7 bases that match TRBD2. Germline lookup yields CDR1 SNHLY and CDR2 FYNNEI. V lost 7 bases and J lost 2; bases outside the gene matches: 6. CDR3 length: 14 amino acids. The CDR3 bases are TGTGCCAGCATCGGGACTACATTCACAGATACGCAGTATTTT. This codes for CASIGTTFTDTQYF.

This clonotype was found many times. The chain links TRBV20-1 to TRBJ1-1; 8 positions match TRBD1. J lost 4 bases, V lost 2 bases, and 12 bases had no gene match. CDR1 is DFQATT, CDR2 SNEGSKA, per germline (reference sequence). The CDR3 consists of 16 residues. The CDR3 DNA reads as TGCAGTGCTAGACCTCCCCCCGACAGGGGAGGCACTGAAGCTTTCTTT. It is translated as CSARPPPDRGGTEAFF.

This clonotype was counted many times. This rearrangement joins TRBV2 to TRBJ1-5, with a weak D call TRBD1 (5 bases). The V and J ends lost 8 bases and 6 bases respectively, with 11 bases between them. The germline V gene encodes CDR1 SNHLY and CDR2 FYNNEI. This CDR3 comprises 12 residues. The CDR3 loop is CASRGGGQPQHF. The CDR3 nucleotides read TGTGCCAGCCGGGGCGGCGGTCAGCCCCAGCATTTT.

The chain combines TRBV18 with TRBJ2-6, with 10 bases lining up with TRBD1. The V gene's germline CDR1 is KGHSH and CDR2 LQKENI. This CDR3 contains 19 residues. With V trimmed by 3 bases and J by 0 bases, 8 bases remained unmatched. The CDR3 DNA reads TGTGCCAGCTCACCCCCTAGGGGACAGGGGATCTCTGGGGCCAACGTCCTGACTTTC. Its protein product is CASSPPRGQGISGANVLTF.

In this sample, this clonotype turned up many times. The rearrangement joins TRBV15 to TRBJ2-1, with 11 bases identical to TRBD1. Germline values: CDR1 LNHNV, CDR2 YYDKDF (reference sequence). V dropped 2 bases and J dropped 8; count of bases not matched to a gene: 11. The CDR3 has 17 amino acids. CDR3 residues: CATSRLNRDRGIYEQFF. CDR3 coding DNA: TGTGCCACCAGCAGATTGAACCGGGACAGGGGGATATATGAGCAGTTCTTC.

In its sample, this clonotype was seen many times. This sequence joins TRBV7-9 and TRBJ1-1, with D possibly being TRBD1 (6 bases). CDR3 length: 14 amino acids. The V end was cut by 5 bases, the J end by 3 bases, with 13 bases between. The germline V gene has CDR1 SEHNR and CDR2 FQNEAQ (reference sequence). The CDR3 region has the DNA TGTGCCAGCAGCACCCTACAGGGCGACACTGAAGCTTTCTTT. Translating gives CASSTLQGDTEAFF. Looking up the rest from reference TRBV7-9 and TRBJ1-1 gives the full variable domain: DTGVSQNPRHKITKRGQNVTFRCDPISEHNRLYWYRQTLGQGPEFLTYFQNEAQLEKSRLLSDRFSAERPKGSFSTLEIQRTEQGDSAMYLCASSTLQGDTEAFFGQGTRLTVV.

This clonotype was found a few times. The chain employs TRBV27 and TRBJ2-7, with unresolved D. Trimming pared 5 bases from V and 5 bases from J, leaving 7 bases between. This CDR3 spans 11 amino acids. From germline, CDR1 is MNHEY and CDR2 SMNVEV (reference sequence). CDR3 residues: CASSRNDEQYF. CDR3 bases: TGTGCCAGCAGTAGAAACGACGAGCAGTACTTC.

This clonotype was recorded at least ten times. The gene calls are TRBV2 and TRBJ1-6; 9 bases align to TRBD1. CDR3 length equals 13 residues. J lost 7 bases, V lost 9 bases, and 4 bases had no gene match. Per the germline V gene, CDR1 is SNHLY and CDR2 is FYNNEI. The CDR3 bases are TGTGCCAGTACCGGGACAGGGAATTCACCCCTCCACTTT. Protein sequence: CASTGTGNSPLHF.

There are many counts of this clonotype. J is TRBJ1-5 and V is TRBV7-9; unclear D gene. Looked up from germline, CDR1 is SEHNR and CDR2 is FQNEAQ (reference sequence). The CDR3 is 14 residues long. V gave up 0 bases and J gave up 6 bases, with 9 bases separating them. This CDR3 is CASSLAGYAQPQHF. As DNA, the CDR3 is TGTGCCAGCAGCTTAGCGGGATATGCTCAGCCCCAGCATTTT.

V is TRBV10-3 and J is TRBJ1-1; tentatively, D is TRBD1 (5 bases). The V end lost 11 bases, the J end lost 9 bases, and 22 bases lay between the germline ends. Germline loops: CDR1 ENHRY, CDR2 SYGVKD. CDR3 size: 13 residues. The CDR3 nucleotides read TGTGCCGCGTCGACAGAAAATTCAATCAAAGCTTTCTTT. Encoded protein: CAASTENSIKAFF.